This T cell receptor (beta chain) was identified during a study of blood T cell repertoires in COVID-19. Only in-frame clones appear in the TCRdb table, and some are missing; sequencing was by immunoSEQ multiplex PCR. The data hold some 160,000 clones, with around nine tenths observed a single time. Germline trimming cut 8 bases from V and 6 bases from J; bases unmatched to any gene: 4. The CDR3 is made up of 12 amino acids. The chain employs TRBV12-3 or TRBV12-4 and TRBJ1-2, with 9 bases that match TRBD1. The sample comprised PBMCs or T cells enriched from blood (not recorded which). The receptor was isolated from a woman between 50 and 59 years old who had recovered from COVID-19. The CDR3 is CASAWDRDGYTF. The CDR3 nucleotides are TGTGCCAGCGCCTGGGACAGGGATGGCTACACCTTC.